These T cell receptor beta chains were read from a single sample in a study of blood T cell repertoires in COVID-19. Libraries were prepared by immunoSEQ multiplex PCR; TCRdb keeps only in-frame clonotypes and omits some of them. The sample records hundreds of thousands of clones, around 90% being singletons. Sequencing was carried out using PBMCs or T cells enriched from blood (not recorded which). These receptors originate from a man in his 60s who had recovered from COVID-19. CDR3s include the opening cysteine and the closing phenylalanine or tryptophan. The D gene is left open where the match is weak. Not every row has a clone size; where given, it reads once, few, many or a size class.

once	TRBV5-1	TRBJ1-1	-	TGCGCCAGCAGCTCCACAGGGTCTGCCGTTCCACCCGTTGAAGCTTTCTTT	CASSSTGSAVPPVEAFF
-	TRBV6-5	TRBJ2-7	-	TGTGCCAGCAGTCAGACCGGGTCAGTAGACTACGAGCAGTACTTC	CASSQTGSVDYEQYF
-	TRBV30	TRBJ1-4	TRBD1	TGTGCCTGGAAACATACAGGGGCAGGGGAAAAACTGTTTTTT	CAWKHTGAGEKLFF
-	TRBV18	TRBJ2-2	TRBD2	TGTGCCAGCTCACCAAGGACTAGCGGTACAGCGAACACCGGGGAGCTGTTTTTT	CASSPRTSGTANTGELFF
-	TRBV4-1	TRBJ2-1	-	TGCGCCAGCAGCAACGGGGATTTCTACAATGAGCAGTTCTTC	CASSNGDFYNEQFF
-	TRBV5-5	TRBJ1-2	TRBD1	TGTGCCAGCAGCCCCGGGACAGGCTATGGCTACACCTTC	CASSPGTGYGYTF
-	TRBV3-1/TRBV3-2	TRBJ2-3	-	TGTGCCAGCAGCCCCACTCATACGCAGTATTTT	CASSPTHTQYF
-	TRBV2	TRBJ1-5	TRBD1	TGTGCCAGCAGTGCAGGGGGCGTTGGTCAGCCCCAGCATTTT	CASSAGGVGQPQHF
-	TRBV11-2	TRBJ1-1	TRBD1	TGTGCCAGCAGCTCCAGCGACAGGGGGAGGAACACTGAAGCTTTCTTT	CASSSSDRGRNTEAFF
-	TRBV4-1	TRBJ2-1	-	TGCGCCAGCAGCCCCGAACAGGTAACCTCCTACAATGAGCAGTTCTTC	CASSPEQVTSYNEQFF
-	TRBV2	TRBJ2-3	TRBD1	TGTGCCAGCGGGGGGGGGACAGGGGCAGATACGCAGTATTTT	CASGGGTGADTQYF
-	TRBV4-3	TRBJ2-1	-	TGCGCCAGCAGCCAAGACAGGGTATCTTACAATGAGCAGTTCTTC	CASSQDRVSYNEQFF
-	TRBV11-2	TRBJ2-1	TRBD1	TGTGCCAGCAGCTTAGACTCGAGGACAGGGAATAACAATGAGCAGTTCTTC	CASSLDSRTGNNNEQFF
once	TRBV4-2	TRBJ1-6	TRBD1	TGTGCCAGCAGCCAAGAGGGTATACAGGGGTCTAATTCACCCCTCCACTTT	CASSQEGIQGSNSPLHF
-	TRBV4-2	TRBJ1-4	-	TGTGCCAGCAGCCAAGACCGGCAGGGGTTTGTGGCTAATGAAAAACTGTTTTTT	CASSQDRQGFVANEKLFF
-	TRBV24-1	TRBJ2-5	-	TGTGCCACCTCTGCCGTCGGGGAGACCCAGTACTTC	CATSAVGETQYF
-	TRBV18	TRBJ2-5	-	TGTGCCAGCTCACCACCGATCGGGGGACAAGAGACCCAGTACTTC	CASSPPIGGQETQYF
-	TRBV11-3	TRBJ2-1	TRBD1	TGTGCCAGCAGCTTAGGACGGGACAGGGGGTTAACTAGCTCCTACAATGAGCAGTTCTTC	CASSLGRDRGLTSSYNEQFF
-	TRBV7-9	TRBJ1-6	TRBD1	TGTGCCAGCAGCCCCCCTGGAAGCGAGGACAGGGGTTATAATTCACCCCTCCACTTT	CASSPPGSEDRGYNSPLHF
-	TRBV6-1	TRBJ2-1	TRBD2	TGTGCCAGCAGTGTTGGTAGCGGGAGGATCCACGTCTTCTACAATGAGCAGTTCTTC	CASSVGSGRIHVFYNEQFF
-	TRBV16	TRBJ2-1	TRBD2	TGTGCCAGCAGCCAATTAATTGGGACTAGCGGAGCAGACTCCTACAATGAGCAGTTCTTC	CASSQLIGTSGADSYNEQFF
-	TRBV7-2	TRBJ2-2	TRBD2	TGTGCCAGCAGCTTAACGCTCGGTAGCGGGAGGGACGCCGGGGAGCTGTTTTTT	CASSLTLGSGRDAGELFF
-	TRBV15	TRBJ1-1	-	TGTGCCACCAGCAGAGATCCCGCGACAGACGAAGCTTTCTTT	CATSRDPATDEAFF
-	TRBV7-9	TRBJ2-3	TRBD2	TGTGCCAGCAGCTCATCCGGGACTAGCGCCCCAGATACGCAGTATTTT	CASSSSGTSAPDTQYF
once	TRBV5-8	TRBJ2-7	TRBD1	TGTGCCAGCAGCTTCGGGACAGGGTCCTACGAGCAGTACTTC	CASSFGTGSYEQYF
-	TRBV18	TRBJ1-5	-	TGTGCCAGCTCACATAAGCCCCAGCATTTT	CASSHKPQHF
-	TRBV25-1	TRBJ1-5	-	TGTGCCAGCAGTGACCCCCCCCAGCGCGGTTGGAGCAATCAGCCCCAGCATTTT	CASSDPPQRGWSNQPQHF
-	TRBV5-6	TRBJ1-2	TRBD1	TGTGCCAGCAGCTTTTCAGGGGGTCATGGCTACACCTTC	CASSFSGGHGYTF
-	TRBV9	TRBJ2-7	TRBD2	TGTGCCAGCAGCGTCGGGACTAGCGGACTTGGGGGGGAGCAGTACTTC	CASSVGTSGLGGEQYF
-	TRBV7-9	TRBJ2-3	TRBD1	TGTGCCAGCAGCCGTGGGACAGGAGGCACAGATACGCAGTATTTT	CASSRGTGGTDTQYF
-	TRBV11-3	TRBJ1-1	TRBD1	TGTGCCAGCAGCTCGTACGACAGGGCACCTTTCTTT	CASSSYDRAPFF
-	TRBV5-1	TRBJ1-1	TRBD1	TGCGCCAGCAGCTTGCAGGGGGGTCCTGAAGCTTTCTTT	CASSLQGGPEAFF
-	TRBV25-1	TRBJ1-1	TRBD1	TGTGCCAGCAGGGAGGACAGGGCGAACACTGAAGCTTTCTTT	CASREDRANTEAFF
-	TRBV19	TRBJ2-3	TRBD2	TGTGCCAGTAGTATTCCACTAGCGGGGCCAACAGATACGCAGTATTTT	CASSIPLAGPTDTQYF
-	TRBV9	TRBJ1-3	TRBD1	TGTGCCAGCAGCTCAGGACAGGCGGGAGGAAACACCATATATTTT	CASSSGQAGGNTIYF
-	TRBV4-2	TRBJ1-2	-	TGTGCCAGCAGCCAAGAGAGGGTTCATGGCTACACCTTC	CASSQERVHGYTF
-	TRBV19	TRBJ2-2	-	TGTGCCAGTAGTATATCTCGGGACACCGGGGAGCTGTTTTTT	CASSISRDTGELFF
few	TRBV11-2	TRBJ2-5	TRBD1	TGTGCCAGCAGCTTTACCGGGACAGCCAAAGAGACCCAGTACTTC	CASSFTGTAKETQYF
-	TRBV18	TRBJ1-3	-	TGTGCCAGCTCACCAGTCCCGGACAACTCTGGAAACACCATATATTTT	CASSPVPDNSGNTIYF
-	TRBV9	TRBJ2-1	-	TGTGCCAGCAGCGTCTTCATCGAGGACAATGAGCAGTTCTTC	CASSVFIEDNEQFF
once	TRBV15	TRBJ2-3	TRBD2	TGTGCCACCAGCCCTTGGAGGGGGACTAGCGGGAGCGGCACAGATACGCAGTATTTT	CATSPWRGTSGSGTDTQYF
-	TRBV7-2	TRBJ1-1	TRBD1	TGTGCCAGCAGCCAGACGGGACAGGGGTCGGGGAACACTGAAGCTTTCTTT	CASSQTGQGSGNTEAFF
-	TRBV11-3	TRBJ2-1	TRBD2	TGTGCCAGCAGCACCGCCGGGACTAGCGGCGGTACTGAGCAGTTCTTC	CASSTAGTSGGTEQFF
once	TRBV30	TRBJ2-5	-	TGTGCCTGGAGTAGGGACACGGAAGGGACCCAGTACTTC	CAWSRDTEGTQYF
few	TRBV7-2	TRBJ1-2	-	TGTGCCAGCAGCTTAGGACAGAACTATGGCTACACCTTC	CASSLGQNYGYTF
-	TRBV7-9	TRBJ2-1	-	TGTGCCAGCAGCAGGAGTCGGGACTTCCCGGTGGGGTACAATGAGCAGTTCTTC	CASSRSRDFPVGYNEQFF
few	TRBV7-9	TRBJ1-2	TRBD1	TGTGCCAGCAGCTCCAGGGGGGATGGCTACACCTTC	CASSSRGDGYTF
few	TRBV24-1	TRBJ1-5	-	TGTGCCACCAGTGATTTGAGTCTAGCCATCTACGGCGGTTATAGCAATCAGCCCCAGCATTTT	CATSDLSLAIYGGYSNQPQHF
-	TRBV28	TRBJ2-7	-	TGTGCCAGCAGTTCCGGGGGACAGAGAACCGAGCAGTACTTC	CASSSGGQRTEQYF